The text below deals with one TCR beta chain. Its antigen is still unknown. Per the original data handling: ImmunoSEQ junction-only sequences lacked quality scores, so their filtering differed. Using immunoSEQ multiplex PCR, the repertoire was profiled, and TCRdb retains in-frame clones only, with some absent. V, J and clone size are taken as reported in that table, and D and trimming were inferred from the DNA itself. The profile shows roughly 1,500,000 clones, just under 99% of them singletons. This record belongs to a study of shared clonotypes between healthy human individuals. Study results and caveats: Estimated clonotype richness was generally higher in naive than memory subsets. Sequencing depth was expected to influence donor clonotype sharing.

Germline V gene data show CDR1 as KGHSH and CDR2 as LQKENI. This CDR3 has 12 amino acids. Trimming cost V 6 bases and J 6 bases, with 8 bases left between them. Splitting of CD4+ cells produced CD45RA+ naive and CD45RA-negative memory subsets. Source material: naive CD4+ T cells sorted from blood. Subset reported: CD45RA+ positively selected. This clonotype originated in a man under 40 in good health. The gene calls are TRBV18 and TRBJ1-4; D unclear. CDR3 nucleotides: TGTGCCAGCTCGCTTATCGATGAAAAACTGTTTTTT. Its protein is CASSLIDEKLFF.